The 5 T cell receptor beta chains presented below share a single source sample, sequenced in a study of blood T cells in healthy people across ages. PCR was performed a second time for roughly 7 to 11 cycles using a sample-barcoded 5' primer and a J-beta primer mix. TCRdb recomputed calls from the 5' RACE reads with MiXCR, one row per CDR3 protein. The data contain around 800,000 distinct CDR3 sequences, roughly 24% of them singletons. The same sample was also used in a study of T cells of mothers and their children.

The material sequenced was blood. The receptor source for this set is a boy aged 5 to 17 in good health.

This clonotype was seen more than once but under ten times. The chain recombines TRBV2 with TRBJ2-5; TRBD2 aligns across 9 bases. The DNA end favors TRBJ2-1, so the J call may be wrong. The germline CDR1 and CDR2 sequences are SNHLY and FYNNEI. This CDR3 has 13 amino acids. The CDR3 sequence: CASSVAGGPEQFF. The CDR3 DNA reads as TGTGCCAGCAGTGTGGCGGGGGGGCCTGAGCAGTTCTTC.

This clonotype turned up a few times. Since no conserved phenylalanine or tryptophan closes the CDR3, a read error is the likely cause. The V call is TRBV4-1, the J call TRBJ2-7; 8 bases fit TRBD2. J lost 2 bases, V lost 4 bases, and 7 bases had no gene match. The CDR3 has 15 residues. CDR1 and CDR2 (germline): MGHRA, YSYEKL. CDR3 DNA: TGCGCCAGCAGCCCCTCTAGCGGGCCTACCTACGAGCAGTACTCC. The encoded protein is CASSPSSGPTYEQYS.

This clonotype was seen a few times. The V call is TRBV14, the J call TRBJ2-1, with a tentative D call TRBD2 (5 bases). V lost 2 bases and J lost 0, with 11 bases in between. Germline V gene data show CDR1 as SGHDN and CDR2 as FVKESK. The CDR3 consists of 16 residues. The CDR3 sequence: CASSQTQDFSYNEQFF. In DNA form, the CDR3 reads TGTGCCAGCAGCCAAACCCAGGACTTCTCCTACAATGAGCAGTTCTTC.

The chain links TRBV28 to TRBJ1-2; D gene unclear. The V end lost 7 bases, the J end lost 4 bases, and 22 bases lay between the germline ends. The CDR3 sequence is 16 residues long. Looked up from germline, CDR1 is MDHEN and CDR2 is SYDVKM. CDR3 nucleotide sequence: TGTGCCAGCAAGGAGCCGGGCCTCAGTCATAGCTATGGCTACACCTTC. It translates to CASKEPGLSHSYGYTF.

The CDR3 DNA follows: TGTGCCAGCAGCCAAGATCGCCTAGCGGGGGGGCCGGAGTTCGGGGAGCTGTTTTTT. This translates into CASSQDRLAGGPEFGELFF. The V gene is TRBV14, the J gene TRBJ2-2; 12 nucleotides align to TRBD2. V was pared by 0 bases and J by 7 bases, with 12 bases of the junction left unmatched. The germline V gene has CDR1 SGHDN and CDR2 FVKESK. The CDR3 is 19 residues long. Looking up the rest from reference TRBV14 and TRBJ2-2 gives the full variable domain: EAGVTQFPSHSVIEKGQTVTLRCDPISGHDNLYWYRRVMGKEIKFLLHFVKESKQDESGMPNNRFLAERTGGTYSTLKVQPAELEDSGVYFCASSQDRLAGGPEFGELFFGEGSRLTVL.